The clone carrying this T cell receptor (beta chain) was counted at least ten times. As yet, its antigen is unknown. TCR beta CDR3 regions were amplified from RNA. When the TCR CDR3 underwent first-round RT-PCR, the HTBI primer set was used. TCRdb re-derived calls from the multiplex PCR reads in MiXCR, one entry per CDR3 protein. The sample lists some 620,000 distinct CDR3 sequences, 15% to 20% occurring once. This sample was taken from a study of T cells in Graves' hyperthyroidism and ophthalmopathy. Diagnoses used clinical symptoms, serum thyroxine and TRAb, thyroid ultrasound and orbital computed tomography. Study-wide findings and caveats: The blood repertoire included most of the expanded thyroid clonotypes above 0.001.

The CDR3 has 15 amino acids. The V gene lost 0 bases and the J gene lost 5 bases, with 12 bases spanning the gap. Germline V gene lookup returns CDR1 SGHRS and CDR2 YFSETQ. The chain uses TRBV5-1 and TRBJ2-1; no clear D. Sequenced sample: blood. The TCR comes from a woman aged 30 to 39 with Graves' hyperthyroidism. The CDR3 DNA sequence: TGCGCCAGCAGCTTGGTCGGCTCGTCCCACAATGAGCAGTTCTTC. Translated: CASSLVGSSHNEQFF. The full variable domain, in which reference TRBV5-1 and TRBJ2-1 provide the parts outside the CDR3, is KAGVTQTPRYLIKTRGQQVTLSCSPISGHRSVSWYQQTPGQGLQFLFEYFSETQRNKGNFPGRFSGRQFSNSRSEMNVSTLELGDSALYLCASSLVGSSHNEQFFGPGTRLTVL.